A single sample gave rise to the 27 T cell receptor beta chains below, sequenced in a study of cytomegalovirus exposure and HLA in healthy donors. Use of 60 Vbeta and 13 Jbeta primers characterized the PCR. Libraries were prepared by immunoSEQ multiplex PCR; TCRdb keeps only in-frame clonotypes and omits some of them. The data show about 180,000 clones, around 85% seen once. Source material: PBMCs. These receptors originate from a boy aged 2 to 10 in good health and CMV-seronegative.

V usage is TRBV27 and J usage is TRBJ2-7; TRBD1 aligns across 9 bases. Trimming took 5 bases from V and 4 from J; bases not matched to a gene: 12. The CDR3 runs 16 residues. Germline loops: CDR1 MNHEY, CDR2 SMNVEV (reference sequence). The CDR3 DNA reads TGTGCCAGCAGTCGCCATCCGGGGACAGGGCCATACGAGCAGTACTTC. Amino acids: CASSRHPGTGPYEQYF.

The V call is TRBV7-9, the J call TRBJ1-5; a weak D match, TRBD1 (5 bases). Trimming removed 1 base at V and 2 bases at J, with 9 bases between. This CDR3 region has 15 residues. Germline V lookup: CDR1 SEHNR, CDR2 FQNEAQ (reference sequence). CDR3 loop: CASSLVGEGNQPQHF. The CDR3 coding sequence is TGTGCCAGCAGCTTAGTGGGGGAGGGCAATCAGCCCCAGCATTTT.

This clone was observed a handful of times. This chain connects TRBV28 to TRBJ2-3; a weak D match, TRBD1 (5 bases). Deletions cut 6 bases from V and 0 bases from J, with 10 bases between. CDR1 MDHEN and CDR2 SYDVKM come from the germline V gene. The CDR3 consists of 14 residues. CDR3 bases: TGTGCCAGCAGCCAAGGGGCGAGCACAGATACGCAGTATTTT. Translated: CASSQGASTDTQYF. The full variable domain, its missing parts supplied by reference TRBV28 and TRBJ2-3, is DVKVTQSSRYLVKRTGEKVFLECVQDMDHENMFWYRQDPGLGLRLIYFSYDVKMKEKGDIPEGYSVSREKKERFSLILESASTNQTSMYLCASSQGASTDTQYFGPGTRLTVL.

This clone showed up just once. The rearrangement joins TRBV5-8 to TRBJ1-2; the match to TRBD1 covers 7 bases. Germline V gives CDR1 SGHTS, CDR2 YDEGEE. The length of the CDR3 is 14 residues. The junction had 6 bases not matched to a gene; V was cut back by 6 bases and J by 1 base. In nucleotides, the CDR3 is TGTGCCAGCACGGGACAGTTCCGTAACTATGGCTACACCTTC. Translated, it gives CASTGQFRNYGYTF.

The sample holds one count of this clone. The genes are TRBV5-1 and TRBJ1-2; the D gene is possibly TRBD1 (6 bases). Looked up from germline, CDR1 is SGHRS and CDR2 is YFSETQ. The CDR3 extends over 17 amino acids. V dropped 4 bases and J dropped 0 bases, with 19 bases sitting between them. The CDR3 DNA reads TGCGCCAGCAGCGCCGGGACAAGCCGAGGGGCTAACTATGGCTACACCTTC. It translates to CASSAGTSRGANYGYTF.

The gene calls are TRBV27 and TRBJ2-3; D not resolved. This CDR3 region has 15 residues. Germline assignment: CDR1 MNHEY and CDR2 SMNVEV (reference sequence). V lost 3 bases to trimming and J lost 5 bases, with 15 bases between them. The CDR3 spells CASSLIRPSGDTQYF. The CDR3 DNA reads as TGTGCCAGCAGTTTGATACGGCCCTCAGGAGATACGCAGTATTTT.

The chain is built from TRBV9 and TRBJ1-1; 10 bases are shared with TRBD1. This CDR3 is 16 amino acids long. J gave up 5 bases and V 4 bases, and 11 bases lay outside the gene matches. Per the germline V gene, CDR1 is SGDLS and CDR2 is YYNGEE. CDR3 bases: TGTGCCAGCAGCCCGACAGGGGGCGCGGTCGGAACTGAAGCTTTCTTT. Encoded protein: CASSPTGGAVGTEAFF. Based on the CDR3 plus reference TRBV9 and TRBJ1-1, the full variable domain is DSGVTQTPKHLITATGQRVTLRCSPRSGDLSVYWYQQSLDQGLQFLIQYYNGEERAKGNILERFSAQQFPDLHSELNLSSLELGDSALYFCASSPTGGAVGTEAFFGQGTRLTVV.

J is TRBJ2-3 and V is TRBV5-1; 8 nucleotides match TRBD2. V was clipped by 4 bases and J by 4 bases; unmatched bases: 11. Germline CDR1 is SGHRS and CDR2 is YFSETQ. CDR3 length: 16 residues. CDR3 residues: CASSHEAGVVADTQYF. The CDR3 bases are TGCGCCAGCAGCCACGAAGCGGGAGTGGTCGCAGATACGCAGTATTTT.

V is TRBV7-6 and J is TRBJ2-1; maybe TRBD2 (6 bases). Trimming left V 5 bases short and J 6 bases short, with 14 bases between. The CDR3 is 14 residues long. Germline V lookup: CDR1 SGHVS, CDR2 FNYEAQ. The CDR3 sequence: CASSPRLVRNEQFF. The CDR3 nucleotides read TGTGCCAGCAGCCCGCGACTAGTACGCAATGAGCAGTTCTTC.

This chain connects TRBV27 to TRBJ1-1, with D perhaps TRBD1 (5 bases). Trimming left V 7 bases short and J 0 bases short, with 12 bases between. Germline CDR1 MNHEY, CDR2 SMNVEV (reference sequence). The CDR3 covers 14 residues. CDR3 sequence reads: CASIPSGVNTEAFF. In DNA form, the CDR3 reads TGTGCCAGCATCCCCTCGGGGGTGAACACTGAAGCTTTCTTT.

The genes are TRBV7-2 and TRBJ1-6; 10 nucleotides line up with TRBD1. This CDR3 is 16 amino acids long. With 5 bases clipped from V and 8 bases from J, the junction kept 9 bases outside the gene matches. Germline CDR1 reads SGHTA; CDR2 reads FQGNSA. CDR3 bases: TGTGCCAGCAGCGCCTGGGACAGGGGATTCTATTCACCCCTCCACTTT. Translation gives CASSAWDRGFYSPLHF.

The chain recombines TRBV27 with TRBJ2-1; tentatively, D is TRBD1 (5 bases). Trimming removed 8 bases at V and 5 bases at J, with 16 bases between. The CDR3 runs to 14 residues. Germline loops: CDR1 MNHEY, CDR2 SMNVEV (reference sequence). The CDR3 region has the DNA TGTGCCAGCGCCCGGCAGGGCTGGGACAATGAGCAGTTCTTC. This sequence encodes CASARQGWDNEQFF.

V usage is TRBV30 and J usage is TRBJ2-4; a possible D gene is TRBD1 (5 bases). Germline V gene lookup returns CDR1 GTSNPN and CDR2 SVGIG (reference sequence). V was cut by 0 bases and J by 0 bases, with 12 bases left in between. The CDR3 loop spans 16 amino acids. CDR3: CAWSVTARRAKNIQYF. For the CDR3, the DNA is TGTGCCTGGAGTGTGACAGCCCGACGAGCCAAAAACATTCAGTACTTC.

The genes are TRBV18 and TRBJ2-3; TRBD2 matches 9 bases. From germline, CDR1 is KGHSH and CDR2 LQKENI. The CDR3 consists of 15 residues. Trimming took 0 bases from V and 5 from J; bases not matched to a gene: 3. The DNA of the CDR3 is TGTGCCAGCTCACCACCTAGCGGGAGTAGAGATACGCAGTATTTT. Translation gives CASSPPSGSRDTQYF.

Comment on this clone: The sample contains more than one DNA sequence encoding this CDR3. The chain recombines TRBV27 with TRBJ1-2, with D perhaps matching TRBD1 (5 bases). Between the trimmed V and J ends, which lost 2 bases and 1 base, there was a span of 5 bases. The CDR3 totals 13 residues. The germline V gene has CDR1 MNHEY and CDR2 SMNVEV (reference sequence). In DNA, the CDR3 is TGTGCCAGCAGTTTAAGGGGTAACTATGGCTACACCTTC. Translation: CASSLRGNYGYTF.

The V gene is TRBV15, the J gene TRBJ2-7, with 12 bases identical to TRBD1. V lost 3 bases, J lost 6 bases, and 12 bases stayed unmatched. Germline V lookup: CDR1 LNHNV, CDR2 YYDKDF (reference sequence). The CDR3 extends over 17 amino acids. The CDR3 DNA follows: TGTGCCACCAGCAGGTTCCGGGACAGGGGGCGGTTCGTCGAGCAGTACTTC. Amino acid sequence: CATSRFRDRGRFVEQYF. The variable domain in full, with the rest retrieved from reference TRBV15 and TRBJ2-7, is DAMVIQNPRYQVTQFGKPVTLSCSQTLNHNVMYWYQQKSSQAPKLLFHYYDKDFNNEADTPDNFQSRRPNTSFCFLDIRSPGLGDTAMYLCATSRFRDRGRFVEQYFGPGTRLTVT.

The table lists this clone with a count of one. This sequence joins TRBV5-5 and TRBJ1-1; TRBD1 might be the D (5 bases). V was cut by 0 bases and J by 4 bases, with 13 bases left in between. Germline assignment: CDR1 SGHKS and CDR2 YYEKEE (reference sequence). This CDR3 comprises 15 residues. The CDR3 protein is CASSLGWGVGTEAFF. In DNA, the CDR3 is TGTGCCAGCAGCTTGGGTTGGGGGGTGGGCACTGAAGCTTTCTTT.

This clone was observed a few times. The rearrangement links TRBV2 to TRBJ2-1; 9 positions agree with TRBD2. V shed 5 bases and J 6 bases; nucleotides not matched to a gene: 5. CDR3 length: 14 residues. Germline CDR1 is SNHLY and CDR2 is FYNNEI. DNA for the CDR3: TGTGCCAGCAGTCTTAGCGGGAGCGCCAATGAGCAGTTCTTC. Amino acids: CASSLSGSANEQFF.

This chain connects TRBV5-5 to TRBJ1-6, with 7 nucleotides matching TRBD1. V gave up 6 bases and J gave up 11 bases; unmatched junction bases: 23. This CDR3 spans 18 amino acids. The germline gives CDR1 SGHKS, CDR2 YYEKEE (reference sequence). In DNA, the CDR3 is TGTGCCAGCACCCTGTTCCGAACTACAGGGGAAGGGAAACCACCCCTCCACTTT. Translating it yields CASTLFRTTGEGKPPLHF.

The chain carries TRBV19 and TRBJ2-2; D is undetermined. This CDR3 contains 12 residues. V lost 1 base and J lost 8, with 5 bases in between. Germline assignment: CDR1 LNHDA and CDR2 SQIVND (reference sequence). The CDR3 region is CASSIGRGELFF. For the CDR3, the DNA is TGTGCCAGTAGTATAGGGCGGGGGGAGCTGTTTTTT.

This clone was seen a few times. The same CDR3 can be traced to other DNA sequences in this sample. The chain joins TRBV28 to TRBJ2-5; 7 nucleotides agree with TRBD2. V trimming: 11 bases; J trimming: 2 bases; junction bases outside the gene matches: 11. Germline V gives CDR1 MDHEN, CDR2 SYDVKM. The CDR3 loop spans 14 amino acids. The CDR3 protein is CAGGDGGSQETQYF. DNA for the CDR3: TGTGCCGGAGGGGACGGGGGGAGTCAAGAGACCCAGTACTTC.

The chain recombines TRBV7-9 with TRBJ1-2, with 9 bases identical to TRBD1. This CDR3 is 17 amino acids long. V was pared by 3 bases and J by 0 bases, with 8 bases of the junction left unmatched. Germline CDR1 reads SEHNR; CDR2 reads FQNEAQ (reference sequence). This CDR3 reads CASSLSGQGTSNYGYTF. The DNA for the CDR3 is TGTGCCAGCAGCTTGTCGGGACAGGGCACTTCTAACTATGGCTACACCTTC.

CDR3 sequence reads: CASSVGNSPLHF. In DNA, the CDR3 is TGTGCCAGTAGTGTCGGGAATTCACCCCTCCACTTT. The chain joins TRBV19 to TRBJ1-6; D is unclear. Germline-derived CDR1 and CDR2 are LNHDA and SQIVND (reference sequence). Deletions cut 5 bases from V and 7 bases from J, with 6 bases between. The CDR3 covers 12 residues.

V is TRBV6-1 and J is TRBJ1-5; TRBD1 agrees at 8 bases. Germline V gene lookup returns CDR1 MNHNS and CDR2 SASEGT. With V trimmed by 4 bases and J by 4 bases, 3 bases remained unmatched. This CDR3 is built from 14 residues. The CDR3: CASSVTGVNQPQHF. The CDR3 DNA reads TGTGCCAGCAGTGTGACAGGGGTTAATCAGCCCCAGCATTTT.

The chain uses TRBV7-9 and TRBJ1-2, with D perhaps matching TRBD1 (6 bases). This CDR3 comprises 15 residues. Per the germline V gene, CDR1 is SEHNR and CDR2 is FQNEAQ (reference sequence). V lost 1 base, J lost 5 bases, and 14 bases lay in between. CDR3 bases: TGTGCCAGCAGCTTAGGAGACGACAGGAGGTATGGCTACACCTTC. Protein sequence: CASSLGDDRRYGYTF.

A few counts support this clone. CDR3 bases: TGTGCCTGGAGACGGACTAGCGGGATTGGCAATGAGCAGTTCTTC. Its protein product is CAWRRTSGIGNEQFF. V is TRBV30 and J is TRBJ2-1; 12 nucleotides agree with TRBD2. After removal of 3 bases from V and 6 bases from J, the junction contained 6 bases not matched to a gene. Germline assignment: CDR1 GTSNPN and CDR2 SVGIG (reference sequence). The CDR3 length is 15 residues.

This clone was recorded a few times. The gene calls are TRBV19 and TRBJ2-1, with 7 bases matching TRBD2. CDR1 is LNHDA, CDR2 SQIVND, per germline (reference sequence). The CDR3 has 17 amino acids. Trimming took 5 bases from V and 0 from J; bases not matched to a gene: 10. This chain's CDR3 is CASSPLGREISYNEQFF. CDR3 DNA: TGTGCCAGTAGTCCCCTCGGGCGGGAGATCTCCTACAATGAGCAGTTCTTC.